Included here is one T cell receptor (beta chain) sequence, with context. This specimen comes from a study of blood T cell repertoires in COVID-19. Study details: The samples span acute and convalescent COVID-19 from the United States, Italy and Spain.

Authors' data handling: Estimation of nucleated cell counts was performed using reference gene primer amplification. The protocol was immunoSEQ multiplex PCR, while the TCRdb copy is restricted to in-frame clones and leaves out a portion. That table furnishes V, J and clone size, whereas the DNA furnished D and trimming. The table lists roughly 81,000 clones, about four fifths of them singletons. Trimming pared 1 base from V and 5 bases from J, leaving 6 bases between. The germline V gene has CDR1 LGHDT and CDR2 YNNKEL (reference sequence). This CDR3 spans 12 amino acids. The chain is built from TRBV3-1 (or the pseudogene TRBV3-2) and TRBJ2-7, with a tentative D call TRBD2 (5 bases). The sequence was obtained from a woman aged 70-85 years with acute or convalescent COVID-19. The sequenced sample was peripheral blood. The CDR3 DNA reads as TGTGCCAGCAGCCAAGTGAGGGACGAGCAGTACTTC. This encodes CASSQVRDEQYF.